This T cell receptor beta chain stems from a study of T cells after yellow fever vaccination. Study-level information: Any fraction with a low cell number was prepared using SMART-Seq v4 Ultra Low Input.

MiXCR was run by TCRdb on the 5' RACE reads, yielding one entry per CDR3 protein. Of 320,000 or so distinct CDR3 sequences listed, approximately 8% are singletons. Germline V lookup: CDR1 SEHNR, CDR2 FQNEAQ (reference sequence). Between the trimmed V and J ends, which lost 4 bases and 3 bases, there was a span of 15 bases. CDR3 length equals 15 residues. This clonotype showed up just a few times. J is TRBJ1-1 and V is TRBV7-9; D ambiguous. Source: PBMCs, taken roughly seven weeks after the first yellow fever vaccination. This clonotype originated in a man younger than 35 who received the YFV17D yellow fever vaccine. The CDR3 bases are TGTGCCAGCAGCTACGACACCTTGGGGTACACTGAAGCTTTCTTT. It specifies CASSYDTLGYTEAFF.